This T cell receptor beta chain was identified in a study of T cell responses to AZD1222 COVID-19 vaccine. Worth noting for this clone: What it recognizes is unknown.

Produced via immunoSEQ multiplex PCR; TCRdb's table is partial and in-frame only. The table has about 86,000 clones, roughly 90% seen once. Study conclusions and caveats: Seropositive status at baseline applied to only six AZD1222 recipients. Unmutated variant regions are reportedly the target of nearly half of TCRs that are spike-specific. Most donors were white British and more were female, and clonal diversity was possibly underestimated.

The CDR3 is made up of 15 amino acids. CDR1 is SGHRS and CDR2 is YFSETQ in the germline V gene. Unmatched junction bases numbered 3, after V lost 1 base and J lost 3 bases. This sequence joins TRBV5-1 and TRBJ2-1; 8 positions match TRBD1. The sample was peripheral blood, taken 28 days after the second AZD1222 dose. This TCR derives from an adult who received the AZD1222 COVID-19 vaccine. This chain's CDR3 is CASSLTGGVYNEQFF. The CDR3 DNA sequence: TGCGCCAGCAGCTTGACAGGGGGAGTCTACAATGAGCAGTTCTTC.